These T cell receptor beta chains were read from a single sample in a study of CD8+ T cells in alopecia areata. The data were produced by immunoSEQ multiplex PCR, yet TCRdb's version contains in-frame clones alone and is incomplete. The sample shows 150,000 to 200,000 clones, roughly 60% of them seen only once. The sample was CD4+ T cells sorted from blood, taken at week 0. These receptors came from a human donor with alopecia areata. Both conserved end residues are part of each CDR3. A D gene is named only where the DNA matches it firmly. Only some rows state a clone size, as once, few, many or a class for expanded clones.

clone_size,v_call,d_call,j_call,cdr3_nt,cdr3_aa
.,TRBV29-1,.,TRBJ2-3,TGCAGCGTTGAAGATGGCAGGGCGAGGGATACGCAGTATTTT,CSVEDGRARDTQYF
once,TRBV15,TRBD2,TRBJ2-1,TGTGCCACCAGCTCCCGGAAGGGACTAGCGTACAATGAGCAGTTCTTC,CATSSRKGLAYNEQFF
few,TRBV29-1,.,TRBJ2-4,TGCAGCGTTGACGAGGGGTACATTCAGTACTTC,CSVDEGYIQYF
.,TRBV29-1,TRBD2,TRBJ2-1,TGCAGCGTTGGGACTAGCGGGGGTAGCTCCTACAATGAGCAGTTCTTC,CSVGTSGGSSYNEQFF
few,TRBV14,.,TRBJ2-3,TGTGCCAGCAGCCAACTGAACAACCCCGGGGATACGCAGTATTTT,CASSQLNNPGDTQYF
.,TRBV29-1,.,TRBJ2-3,TGCAGCGTTGAGTCGTCAGTCTCACCCACAGATACGCAGTATTTT,CSVESSVSPTDTQYF
.,TRBV27,TRBD1,TRBJ1-4,TGTGCCAGCAGTTTTGAAGGGGGCAGGGAAAAACTGTTTTTT,CASSFEGGREKLFF
few,TRBV5-1,TRBD2,TRBJ2-1,TGCGCCAGCAGTCTGGGACTAGCGGGCCGTTACAATGAGCAGTTCTTC,CASSLGLAGRYNEQFF
.,TRBV9,TRBD2,TRBJ2-7,TGTGCCAGCAGCGCCAGACTAGCGGGGGGAACCTACGAGCAGTACTTC,CASSARLAGGTYEQYF
.,TRBV2,.,TRBJ2-5,TGTGCCAGCAGTTCGGCGGGACTCGGCGAGACCCAGTACTTC,CASSSAGLGETQYF
.,TRBV7-2,.,TRBJ1-6,TGTGCCAGCAGCTCGAAAGTATCGTATAATTCACCCCTCCACTTT,CASSSKVSYNSPLHF
.,TRBV29-1,.,TRBJ2-3,TGCAGCGTTGTCTCGGGGTCCACAGATACGCAGTATTTT,CSVVSGSTDTQYF
.,TRBV2,.,TRBJ1-2,TGTGCCAGCAGCGAGGAGGGGATCAATGGCTACACCTTC,CASSEEGINGYTF
.,TRBV6-1,.,TRBJ1-2,TGTGCCAGCCTTGGCCGAACCTATGGCTACACCTTC,CASLGRTYGYTF
.,TRBV9,.,TRBJ2-1,TGTGCCAGCAGCGTACAGGAATACAATGAGCAGTTCTTC,CASSVQEYNEQFF
.,TRBV5-1,TRBD1,TRBJ2-2,TGCGCCAGCAGCCCGACAGGGGGAGGGCCCGGGGAGCTGTTTTTT,CASSPTGGGPGELFF
few,TRBV5-6,TRBD2,TRBJ2-1,TGTGCCAGCACCACGGGGGGTCCCGCCAATGAGCAGTTCTTC,CASTTGGPANEQFF
.,TRBV30,TRBD2,TRBJ2-1,TGTGCCTGGAACGGGGGGGCGAAAAATGAGCAGTTCTTC,CAWNGGAKNEQFF
.,TRBV30,.,TRBJ2-5,TGTGCCTGGGGGCCCTCGGAGACCCAGTACTTC,CAWGPSETQYF
once,TRBV10-2,.,TRBJ2-5,TGCGCCAGCAGTGAGGAGGGACAGACCCAGTACTTC,CASSEEGQTQYF